This TCR beta chain was found in a study of tissue T cells after allogeneic stem cell transplantation. Trimming shortened V by 4 bases and J by 2 bases, and 5 bases separated the two germline ends. Germline CDR1 KGHPV, CDR2 FQNQEV (reference sequence). CDR3 length: 12 amino acids. In the case of this clone: The target antigen is unknown. This may be a read error, as it is one base from a much larger clone. Mouse gene names apply. The sequenced fragment ends 1 residue before the CDR3 boundary, so the rest is inferred from the germline J gene. Other DNA sequences in the sample encode the same CDR3.

Profiling relied on immunoSEQ multiplex PCR, and the TCRdb table lists in-frame clones only, not all of them. The table lists 7,000 to 8,000 clones, around 37% of them singletons, with around 3.3% in the top ten. Documented time point: mouse harvest day 14 after allogeneic transplant. Each mouse received 10^7 T-cell-depleted marrow cells plus 10^6 splenic CD5+ T cells by tail vein. Study findings and constraints: Limitations included a small, clinically heterogeneous cohort and limited sampling depth. Tissue-detected TCR repertoire was only partly captured by blood and spleen T cells. Within patients, tissue anatomy strongly shaped TCR repertoire composition.

The origin of this receptor is a female BALB/c mouse given C57BL/6 T cells with graft-versus-host disease after an allogeneic hematopoietic cell transplant. This chain uses TRBV26 with TRBJ1-2; tentatively, D is TRBD1 (5 bases). Input material: skin. CDR3 sequence reads: CASSRGNSDYTF. The sequenced part of the CDR3 DNA is TGTGCCAGCAGTCGGGGGAACTCCGACTACACC.